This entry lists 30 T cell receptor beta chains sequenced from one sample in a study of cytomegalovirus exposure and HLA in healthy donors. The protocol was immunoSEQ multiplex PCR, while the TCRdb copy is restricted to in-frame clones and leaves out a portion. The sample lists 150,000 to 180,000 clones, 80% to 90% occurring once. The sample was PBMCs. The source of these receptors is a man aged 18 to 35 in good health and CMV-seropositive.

CDR3 region: CASSIRTGEGDTQYF. The CDR3 DNA reads as TGTGCCAGCTCCATCAGGACAGGGGAAGGAGATACGCAGTATTTT. The chain links TRBV25-1 to TRBJ2-3; 9 nucleotides align to TRBD1. Germline CDR1 and CDR2: MGHDK and SYGVNS. The CDR3 is 15 residues long. J was trimmed by 5 bases and V by 8 bases; bases with no gene match: 11.

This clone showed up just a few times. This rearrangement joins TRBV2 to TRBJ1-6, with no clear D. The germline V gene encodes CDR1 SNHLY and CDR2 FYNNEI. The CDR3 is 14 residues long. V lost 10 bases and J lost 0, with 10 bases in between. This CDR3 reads CATSGDSYNSPLHF. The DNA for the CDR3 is TGTGCCACCAGCGGGGACTCCTATAATTCACCCCTCCACTTT.

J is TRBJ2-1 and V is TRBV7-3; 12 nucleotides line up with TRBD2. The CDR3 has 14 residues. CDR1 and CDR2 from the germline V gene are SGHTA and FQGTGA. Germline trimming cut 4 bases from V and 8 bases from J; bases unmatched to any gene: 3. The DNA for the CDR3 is TGTGCCAGCAGCTCTAGCGGGAGGGAGGATGAGCAGTTCTTC. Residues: CASSSSGREDEQFF.

The CDR3 bases are TGTGCCTGGAGTCCGGACAGGATGAACACTGAAGCTTTCTTT. This translates into CAWSPDRMNTEAFF. The gene calls are TRBV30 and TRBJ1-1; 7 bases align to TRBD1. CDR3 length: 14 amino acids. Trimming took 2 bases from V and 0 from J; bases not matched to a gene: 3. The germline CDR1 and CDR2 sequences are GTSNPN and SVGIG (reference sequence). The full variable domain, with the rest looked up from reference TRBV30 and TRBJ1-1, is SQTIHQWPATLVQPVGSPLSLECTVEGTSNPNLYWYRQAAGRGLQLLFYSVGIGQISSEVPQNLSASRPQDRQFILSSKKLLLSDSGFYLCAWSPDRMNTEAFFGQGTRLTVV.

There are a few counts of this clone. This CDR3 reads CASSYSGQGSYEQYF. The DNA of the CDR3 is TGTGCCAGCAGTTACTCGGGACAGGGCTCCTACGAGCAGTACTTC. The rearrangement uses TRBV6-5 and TRBJ2-7; 9 nucleotides line up with TRBD1. CDR1 and CDR2 (germline): MNHEY, SVGAGI. V was clipped by 0 bases and J by 0 bases; unmatched bases: 0. This CDR3 is 15 amino acids long.

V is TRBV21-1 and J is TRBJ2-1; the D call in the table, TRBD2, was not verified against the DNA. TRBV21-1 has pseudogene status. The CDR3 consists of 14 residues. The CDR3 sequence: CASSKDRGNGEQFF. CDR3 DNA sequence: TGTGCCAGCAGCAAAGACCGGGGAAATGGTGAGCAGTTCTTC.

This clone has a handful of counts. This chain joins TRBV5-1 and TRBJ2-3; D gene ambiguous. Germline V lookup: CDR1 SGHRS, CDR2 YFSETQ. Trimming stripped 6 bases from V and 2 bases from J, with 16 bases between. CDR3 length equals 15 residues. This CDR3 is CASTTALANTDTQYF. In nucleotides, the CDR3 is TGCGCCAGCACCACTGCCCTTGCCAACACAGATACGCAGTATTTT.

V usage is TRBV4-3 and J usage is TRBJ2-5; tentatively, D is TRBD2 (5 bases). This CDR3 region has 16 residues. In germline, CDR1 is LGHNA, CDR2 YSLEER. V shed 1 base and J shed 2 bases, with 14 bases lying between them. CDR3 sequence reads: CASSQGKWEIQETQYF. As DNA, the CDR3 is TGCGCCAGCAGCCAAGGAAAGTGGGAGATACAAGAGACCCAGTACTTC.

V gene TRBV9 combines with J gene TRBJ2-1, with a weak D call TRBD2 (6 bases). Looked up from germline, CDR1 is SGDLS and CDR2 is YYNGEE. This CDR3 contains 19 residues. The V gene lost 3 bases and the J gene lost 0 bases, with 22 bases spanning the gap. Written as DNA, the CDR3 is TGTGCCAGCAGCGCCCCGCGGGGTAGCGGACTCCTCTCCTACAATGAGCAGTTCTTC. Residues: CASSAPRGSGLLSYNEQFF.

In nucleotides, the CDR3 is TGCAGCGTTGGTAGCGGGGGGGCCTACGAGCAGTACTTC. Its translation: CSVGSGGAYEQYF. The chain links TRBV29-1 to TRBJ2-7; 11 positions match TRBD2. The CDR3 consists of 13 residues. V lost 4 bases and J lost 2; bases outside the gene matches: 1. CDR1 is SQVTM and CDR2 is ANQGSEA in the germline V gene.

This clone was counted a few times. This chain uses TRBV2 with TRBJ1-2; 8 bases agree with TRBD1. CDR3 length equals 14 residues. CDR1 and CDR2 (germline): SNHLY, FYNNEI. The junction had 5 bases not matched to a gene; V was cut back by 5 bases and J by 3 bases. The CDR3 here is CASSPQGADYGYTF. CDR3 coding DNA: TGTGCCAGCAGTCCGCAGGGGGCTGACTATGGCTACACCTTC.

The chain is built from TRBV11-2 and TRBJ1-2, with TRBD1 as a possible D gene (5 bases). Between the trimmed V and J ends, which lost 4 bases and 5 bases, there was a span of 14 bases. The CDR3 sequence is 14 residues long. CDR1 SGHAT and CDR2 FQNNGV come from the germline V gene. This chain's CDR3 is CASSSAGGTYGYTF. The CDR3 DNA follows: TGTGCCAGCAGCTCTGCGGGGGGGACTTATGGCTACACCTTC.

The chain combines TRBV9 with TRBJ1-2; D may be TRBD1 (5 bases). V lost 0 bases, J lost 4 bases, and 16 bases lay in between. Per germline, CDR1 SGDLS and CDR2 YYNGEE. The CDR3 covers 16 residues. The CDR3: CASSVGDRGGIYGYTF. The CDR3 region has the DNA TGTGCCAGCAGCGTAGGGGACCGGGGAGGGATCTATGGCTACACCTTC.

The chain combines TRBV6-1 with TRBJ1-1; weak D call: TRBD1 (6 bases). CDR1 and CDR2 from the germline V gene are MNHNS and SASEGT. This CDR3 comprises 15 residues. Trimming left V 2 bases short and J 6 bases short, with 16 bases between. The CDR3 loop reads CASSEPFRGGAEAFF. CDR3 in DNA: TGTGCCAGCAGTGAACCGTTTAGGGGGGGGGCTGAAGCTTTCTTT.

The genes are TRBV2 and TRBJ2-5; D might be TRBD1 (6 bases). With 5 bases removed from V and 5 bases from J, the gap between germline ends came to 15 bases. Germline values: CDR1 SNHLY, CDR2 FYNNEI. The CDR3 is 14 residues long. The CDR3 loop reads CASSFSYRVETQYF. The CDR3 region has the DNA TGTGCCAGCAGTTTCTCCTACAGGGTTGAGACCCAGTACTTC.

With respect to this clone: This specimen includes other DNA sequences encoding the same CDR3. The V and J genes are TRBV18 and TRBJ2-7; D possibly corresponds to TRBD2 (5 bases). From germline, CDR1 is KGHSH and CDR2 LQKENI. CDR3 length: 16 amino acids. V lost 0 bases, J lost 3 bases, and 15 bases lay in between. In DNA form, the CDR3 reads TGTGCCAGCTCACCACCAGGCGGGCGAGGGAGCTACGAGCAGTACTTC. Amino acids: CASSPPGGRGSYEQYF.

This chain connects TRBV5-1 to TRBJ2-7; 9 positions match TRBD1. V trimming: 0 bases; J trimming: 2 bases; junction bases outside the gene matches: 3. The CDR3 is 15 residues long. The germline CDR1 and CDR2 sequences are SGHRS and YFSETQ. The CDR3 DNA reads TGCGCCAGCAGCTTGGGGGACAGGGAGACCTACGAGCAGTACTTC. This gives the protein CASSLGDRETYEQYF.

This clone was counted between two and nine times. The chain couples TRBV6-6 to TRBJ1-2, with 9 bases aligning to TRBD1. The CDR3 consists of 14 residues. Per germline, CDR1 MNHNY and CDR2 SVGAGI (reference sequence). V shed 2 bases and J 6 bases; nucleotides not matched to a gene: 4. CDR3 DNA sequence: TGTGCCAGCAGTTACGACAGGGGGAGGAATGGCTACACCTTC. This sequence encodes CASSYDRGRNGYTF.

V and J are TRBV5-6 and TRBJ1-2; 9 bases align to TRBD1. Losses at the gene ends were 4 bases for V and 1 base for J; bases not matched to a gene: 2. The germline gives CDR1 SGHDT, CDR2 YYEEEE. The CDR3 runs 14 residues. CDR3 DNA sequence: TGTGCCAGCAGCATGGGACAGGGTAACTATGGCTACACCTTC. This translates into CASSMGQGNYGYTF.

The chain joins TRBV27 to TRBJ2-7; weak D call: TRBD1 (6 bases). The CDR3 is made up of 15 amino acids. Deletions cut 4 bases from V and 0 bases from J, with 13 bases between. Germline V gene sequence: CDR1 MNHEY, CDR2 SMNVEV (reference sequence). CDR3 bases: TGTGCCAGCAGTTCCAGGGGCGAAAGCTCCTACGAGCAGTACTTC. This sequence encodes CASSSRGESSYEQYF.

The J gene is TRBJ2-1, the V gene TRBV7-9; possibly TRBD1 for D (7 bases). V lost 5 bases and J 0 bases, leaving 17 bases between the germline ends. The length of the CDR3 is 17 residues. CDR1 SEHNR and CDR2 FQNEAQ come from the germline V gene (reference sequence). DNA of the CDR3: TGTGCCAGCAGCACTCCCTCAGGGGGAGGCTCCTACAATGAGCAGTTCTTC. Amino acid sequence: CASSTPSGGGSYNEQFF.

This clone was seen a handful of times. The CDR3 DNA follows: TGTGCCAGCAGTCAAGACGGAGGAGTCAATCAGCCCCAGCATTTT. The encoded protein is CASSQDGGVNQPQHF. The V and J genes are TRBV6-5 and TRBJ1-5; D remains unclear. The CDR3 totals 15 residues. Trimming shortened V by 5 bases and J by 3 bases, and 14 bases separated the two germline ends. Germline values: CDR1 MNHEY, CDR2 SVGAGI.

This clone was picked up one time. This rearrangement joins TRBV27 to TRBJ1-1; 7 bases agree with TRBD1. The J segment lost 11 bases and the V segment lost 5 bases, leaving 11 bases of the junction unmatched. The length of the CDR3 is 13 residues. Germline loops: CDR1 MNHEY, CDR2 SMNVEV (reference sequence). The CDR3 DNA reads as TGTGCCAGCAGTAATGGTGACAGGGTTGGGGCTTTCTTT. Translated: CASSNGDRVGAFF.

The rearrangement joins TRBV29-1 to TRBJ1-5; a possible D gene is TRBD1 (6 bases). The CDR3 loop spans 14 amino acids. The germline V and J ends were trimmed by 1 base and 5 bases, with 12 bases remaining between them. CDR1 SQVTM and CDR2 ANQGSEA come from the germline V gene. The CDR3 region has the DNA TGCAGCGTTGAAGGGGGGCAGGGGTATCAGCCCCAGCATTTT. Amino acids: CSVEGGQGYQPQHF.

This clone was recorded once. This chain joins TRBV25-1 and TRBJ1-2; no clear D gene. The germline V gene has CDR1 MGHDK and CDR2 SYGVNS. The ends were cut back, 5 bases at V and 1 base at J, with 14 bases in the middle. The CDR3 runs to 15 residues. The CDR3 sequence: CASSPRWAFNYGYTF. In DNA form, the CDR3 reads TGTGCCAGCAGTCCCCGGTGGGCCTTTAACTATGGCTACACCTTC.

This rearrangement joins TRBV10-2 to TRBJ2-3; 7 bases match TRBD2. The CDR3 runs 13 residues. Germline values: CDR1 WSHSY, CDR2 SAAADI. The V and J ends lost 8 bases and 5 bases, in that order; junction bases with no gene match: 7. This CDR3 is CASRWAGVDTQYF. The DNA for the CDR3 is TGCGCCAGCCGGTGGGCGGGAGTAGATACGCAGTATTTT.

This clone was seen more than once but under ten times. The CDR3 DNA follows: TGTGCCAGCAGCCAGGACAGGGTCGGAAACACCATATATTTT. Its protein product is CASSQDRVGNTIYF. The chain is built from TRBV5-4 and TRBJ1-3, with TRBD1 matching over 8 bases. V lost 4 bases, J lost 4 bases, and 4 bases stayed unmatched. The CDR3 runs 14 residues. CDR1 and CDR2 from the germline V gene are SGHNT and YYREEE (reference sequence). Based on the CDR3 plus reference TRBV5-4 and TRBJ1-3, the full variable domain is ETGVTQSPTHLIKTRGQQVTLRCSSQSGHNTVSWYQQALGQGPQFIFQYYREEENGRGNFPPRFSGLQFPNYSSELNVNALELDDSALYLCASSQDRVGNTIYFGEGSWLTVV.

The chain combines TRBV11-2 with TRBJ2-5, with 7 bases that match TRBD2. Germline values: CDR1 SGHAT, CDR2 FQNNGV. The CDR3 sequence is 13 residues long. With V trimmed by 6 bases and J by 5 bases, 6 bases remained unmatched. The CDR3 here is CASRGLRSETQYF. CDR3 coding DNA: TGTGCCAGCAGGGGACTAAGATCGGAGACCCAGTACTTC.

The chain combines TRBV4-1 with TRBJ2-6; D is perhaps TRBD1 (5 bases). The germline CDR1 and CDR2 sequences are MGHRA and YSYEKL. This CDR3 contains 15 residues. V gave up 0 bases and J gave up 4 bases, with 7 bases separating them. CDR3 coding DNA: TGCGCCAGCAGCCAAGAAGGGGTCGGGGCCAACGTCCTGACTTTC. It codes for CASSQEGVGANVLTF.

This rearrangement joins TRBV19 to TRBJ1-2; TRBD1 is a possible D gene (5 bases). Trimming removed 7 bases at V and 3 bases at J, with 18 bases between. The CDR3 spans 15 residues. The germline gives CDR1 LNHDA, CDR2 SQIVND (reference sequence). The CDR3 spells CASNPIDSIDYGYTF. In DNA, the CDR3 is TGTGCCAGTAATCCGATCGACAGTATCGACTATGGCTACACCTTC.